The present T cell receptor (beta chain) was sequenced within a study of blood T cells in healthy people across ages. The CDR3 spans 16 residues. The germline gives CDR1 MNHEY, CDR2 SVGAGI. V was trimmed by 6 bases and J by 0 bases, leaving 16 bases between them. The second PCR ran 7 to 11 cycles with a sample-barcoded 5' primer and J-beta primers. TCRdb redid the calling of the 5' RACE reads with MiXCR, one entry per CDR3 protein. The data show about 970,000 distinct CDR3 sequences, with just over 50% seen just once and 20% to 25% held by the top ten. V gene TRBV6-5 combines with J gene TRBJ2-3, with D possibly being TRBD2 (5 bases). This receptor was obtained from an older woman in good health. Sequenced input: blood. Written as DNA, the CDR3 is TGTGCCAGCAGCCTCTCCGGGATACCAAGCACAGATACGCAGTATTTT. It is translated as CASSLSGIPSTDTQYF.